The sequence of this T cell receptor beta chain was determined in a study of control samples from healthy donors and cancer patients. Germline values: CDR1 WNHNN, CDR2 SYGVQD (reference sequence). The CDR3 totals 12 residues. Deletions cut 8 bases from V and 6 bases from J, with 11 bases between. Clones were read by immunoSEQ multiplex PCR, and TCRdb kept only the in-frame ones, dropping some. This table holds more than 110,000 clones, roughly nine tenths found once. The clonotype was recovered from a woman aged 30 to 39 in good health. Sequencing was performed on blood. The V call is TRBV10-1, the J call TRBJ2-1; D is uncertain. CDR3 nucleotide sequence: TGCGCCAGCGGGATTAGTGTCAATGAGCAGTTCTTC. This codes for CASGISVNEQFF.